Presented here are 13 T cell receptor beta chains from one specimen sequenced in a study of CD8+ T cells in alopecia areata. Reverse transcription of extracted RNA yielded cDNA, which provided the sequencing template. Data came from immunoSEQ multiplex PCR; TCRdb stores just in-frame clones and leaves some out. Here the sample spans some 170,000 clones, roughly 60% being singletons. Treatment given: oral pan-JAK inhibitor, 5-10 mg twice daily. This specimen was CD4+ T cells sorted from blood, taken between weeks 55 and 65, from a patient treated with tofacitinib. The receptors shown here come from a human donor with alopecia areata.

This chain uses TRBV6-5 with TRBJ2-3; a possible D gene is TRBD1 (6 bases). The CDR3 length is 14 residues. V dropped 8 bases and J dropped 0 bases, with 12 bases sitting between them. Germline CDR1 is MNHEY and CDR2 is SVGAGI. CDR3 region: CASEQGGSTDTQYF. DNA of the CDR3: TGTGCCAGCGAACAGGGTGGGAGCACAGATACGCAGTATTTT.

This sequence joins TRBV5-6 and TRBJ2-1, with 8 bases fitting TRBD1. Germline V gene lookup returns CDR1 SGHDT and CDR2 YYEEEE. The CDR3 totals 13 residues. V shed 7 bases, J shed 7 bases, and the junction held 7 bases outside the gene matches. CDR3 in DNA: TGTGCCAGCTGCCGGGACAGGAGTAATGAGCAGTTCTTC. Protein sequence: CASCRDRSNEQFF. Filled out from reference TRBV5-6 and TRBJ2-1, the complete variable domain reads DAGVTQSPTHLIKTRGQQVTLRCSPKSGHDTVSWYQQALGQGPQFIFQYYEEEERQRGNFPDRFSGHQFPNYSSELNVNALLLGDSALYLCASCRDRSNEQFFGPGTRLTVL.

This clone appeared a few times. The rearrangement joins TRBV25-1 to TRBJ2-2; TRBD1 or TRBD2 may be the D gene (5 bases each). CDR1 is MGHDK and CDR2 is SYGVNS in the germline V gene. The ends were cut back, 2 bases at V and 4 bases at J, with 11 bases in the middle. The CDR3 covers 15 residues. The CDR3 DNA reads TGTGCCAGCAGTGAACTGGGACGGGGCACCGGGGAGCTGTTTTTT. Protein product: CASSELGRGTGELFF.

This clone has more than one count but fewer than ten. This chain uses TRBV6-6 with TRBJ2-5; TRBD2 agrees at 12 bases. V lost 5 bases to trimming and J lost 2 bases; unmatched junction nucleotides: 0. Germline V CDR1 and CDR2: MNHNY, SVGAGI (reference sequence). CDR3 size: 14 residues. For the CDR3, the DNA is TGTGCCAGCAGTACTAGCGGGGGGCAAGAGACCCAGTACTTC. This sequence encodes CASSTSGGQETQYF.

This rearrangement joins TRBV29-1 to TRBJ1-6, with D perhaps TRBD1 (6 bases). The CDR3 loop spans 13 amino acids. Per the germline V gene, CDR1 is SQVTM and CDR2 is ANQGSEA. The V and J ends lost 4 bases and 8 bases respectively, with 12 bases between them. The CDR3 coding sequence is TGCAGCGTTGGGCAGGGGCAGGATTCACCCCTCCACTTT. It translates to CSVGQGQDSPLHF.

CDR3 nucleotide sequence: TGTGCCTGGGCTGAAGGGTATAATTCACCCCTCCACTTT. As protein: CAWAEGYNSPLHF. The chain joins TRBV30 to TRBJ1-6, with D hard to call. Trimming took off 5 bases at V and 4 bases at J, with 9 bases between the two ends. The CDR3 runs to 13 residues. Per germline, CDR1 GTSNPN and CDR2 SVGIG (reference sequence).

Note on this clone: Different DNA sequences within this sample yield the same CDR3. This rearrangement joins TRBV5-1 to TRBJ2-2; D uncertain. V dropped 4 bases and J dropped 3 bases, with 4 bases sitting between them. Germline assignment: CDR1 SGHRS and CDR2 YFSETQ. The CDR3 totals 12 residues. CDR3 bases: TGCGCCAGCAGCCTCGACACCGGGGAGCTGTTTTTT. It yields the protein CASSLDTGELFF.

This CDR3 reads CASSLSGAYEQYF. CDR3 bases: TGCGCCAGCAGCTTGAGCGGGGCCTACGAGCAGTACTTC. This sequence joins TRBV5-1 and TRBJ2-7; 7 bases match TRBD2. Germline V gives CDR1 SGHRS, CDR2 YFSETQ. V lost 1 base and J lost 2; bases outside the gene matches: 0. The CDR3 sequence is 13 residues long.

The sample holds a few counts of this clone. This sequence joins TRBV6-5 and TRBJ2-5; unclear D gene. This CDR3 region has 13 residues. The germline V gene has CDR1 MNHEY and CDR2 SVGAGI. Trimming removed 6 bases from V and 4 bases from J, with 12 bases in between. CDR3 residues: CASRTGTTETQYF. Written as DNA, the CDR3 is TGTGCCAGCAGGACGGGTACCACAGAGACCCAGTACTTC.

CDR3 sequence reads: CASSPPPHTQYF. The CDR3 DNA is TGTGCCAGCAGCCCCCCCCCACATACGCAGTATTTT. The chain combines TRBV7-8 with TRBJ2-3; D is undetermined. The CDR3 totals 12 residues. Germline CDR1 reads SGHVS; CDR2 reads FQNEAQ. V was shortened by 5 bases and J by 7 bases, with 10 bases between the two germline ends. Combining the CDR3 with reference TRBV7-8 and TRBJ2-3 gives the whole variable domain GAGVSQSPRYKVAKRGQDVALRCDPISGHVSLFWYQQALGQGPEFLTYFQNEAQLDKSGLPSDRFFAERPEGSVSTLKIQRTQQEDSAVYLCASSPPPHTQYFGPGTRLTVL.

This chain connects TRBV29-1 to TRBJ2-3; TRBD2 might be the D (5 bases). CDR1 and CDR2 from the germline V gene are SQVTM and ANQGSEA. V dropped 5 bases and J dropped 2 bases, with 11 bases sitting between them. The CDR3 is 13 amino acids. CDR3: CSVRGKVTDTQYF. DNA of the CDR3: TGCAGCGTTAGAGGGAAAGTCACAGATACGCAGTATTTT.

This clone was counted between two and nine times. The gene calls are TRBV11-3 and TRBJ2-7; D remains ambiguous. CDR1 and CDR2 from the germline V gene are SGHNT and YENEEA. CDR3 length: 11 amino acids. V lost 5 bases and J lost 3, with 5 bases in between. In nucleotides, the CDR3 is TGTGCCAGCAGCCTACACTACGAGCAGTACTTC. This encodes CASSLHYEQYF.

This clone was seen a handful of times. The chain combines TRBV10-3 with TRBJ1-5; TRBD1 agrees at 8 bases. There are 15 residues in the CDR3. The germline gives CDR1 ENHRY, CDR2 SYGVKD. J gave up 2 bases and V 2 bases, and 2 bases lay outside the gene matches. The CDR3 loop reads CAISEGTGGNQPQHF. The CDR3 nucleotides read TGTGCCATCAGTGAGGGGACAGGCGGCAATCAGCCCCAGCATTTT.